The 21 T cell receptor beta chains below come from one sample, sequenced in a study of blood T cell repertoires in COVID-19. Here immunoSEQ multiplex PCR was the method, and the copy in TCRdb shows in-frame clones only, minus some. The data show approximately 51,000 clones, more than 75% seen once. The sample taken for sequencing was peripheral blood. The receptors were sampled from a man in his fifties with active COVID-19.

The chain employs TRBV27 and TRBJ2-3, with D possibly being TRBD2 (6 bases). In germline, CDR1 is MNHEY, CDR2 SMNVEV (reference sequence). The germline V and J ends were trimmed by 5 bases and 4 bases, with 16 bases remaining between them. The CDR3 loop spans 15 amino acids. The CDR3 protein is CASSAEPGVPDTQYF. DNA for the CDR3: TGTGCCAGCAGTGCCGAGCCGGGAGTTCCAGATACGCAGTATTTT.

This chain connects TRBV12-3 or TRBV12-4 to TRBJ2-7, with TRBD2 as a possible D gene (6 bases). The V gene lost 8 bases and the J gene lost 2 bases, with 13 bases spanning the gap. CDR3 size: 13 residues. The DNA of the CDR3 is TGTGCCAGCGCCACTAGCCCCCCCTACGAGCAGTACTTC. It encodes CASATSPPYEQYF.

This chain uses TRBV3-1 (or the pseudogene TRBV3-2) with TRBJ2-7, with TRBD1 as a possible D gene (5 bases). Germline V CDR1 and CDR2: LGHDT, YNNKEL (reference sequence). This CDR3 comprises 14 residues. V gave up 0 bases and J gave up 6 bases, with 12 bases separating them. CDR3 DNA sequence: TGTGCCAGCAGCCAAGATTTATTAGGGGCCGAGCAGTACTTC. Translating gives CASSQDLLGAEQYF.

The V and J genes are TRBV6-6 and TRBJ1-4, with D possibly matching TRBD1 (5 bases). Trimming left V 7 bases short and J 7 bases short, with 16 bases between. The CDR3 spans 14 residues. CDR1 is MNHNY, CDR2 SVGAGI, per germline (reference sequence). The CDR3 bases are TGTGCCAGCATCGACGGGGGGTTGGGTGAAAAACTGTTTTTT. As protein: CASIDGGLGEKLFF.

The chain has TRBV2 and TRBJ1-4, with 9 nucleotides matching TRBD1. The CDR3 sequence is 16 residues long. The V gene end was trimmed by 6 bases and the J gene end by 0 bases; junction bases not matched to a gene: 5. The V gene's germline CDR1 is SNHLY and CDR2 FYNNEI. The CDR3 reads CASSRDRDATNEKLFF. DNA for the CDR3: TGTGCCAGCAGCCGGGACAGGGATGCAACTAATGAAAAACTGTTTTTT. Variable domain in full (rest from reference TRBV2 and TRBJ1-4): EPEVTQTPSHQVTQMGQEVILRCVPISNHLYFYWYRQILGQKVEFLVSFYNNEISEKSEIFDDQFSVERPDGSNFTLKIRSTKLEDSAMYFCASSRDRDATNEKLFFGSGTQLSVL.

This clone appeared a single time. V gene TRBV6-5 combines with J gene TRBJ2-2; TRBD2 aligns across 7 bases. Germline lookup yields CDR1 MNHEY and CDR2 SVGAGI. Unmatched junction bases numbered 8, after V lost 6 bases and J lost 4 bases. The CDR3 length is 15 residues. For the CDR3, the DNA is TGTGCCAGCAGCGAGCGGGGAATGGGCACCGGGGAGCTGTTTTTT. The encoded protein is CASSERGMGTGELFF.

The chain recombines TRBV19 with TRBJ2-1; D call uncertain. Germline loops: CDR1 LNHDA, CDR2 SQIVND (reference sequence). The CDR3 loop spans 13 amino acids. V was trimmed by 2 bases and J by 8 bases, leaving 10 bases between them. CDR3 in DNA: TGTGCCAGTAGTATACCCCCCGTCCATGAGCAGTTCTTC. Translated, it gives CASSIPPVHEQFF.

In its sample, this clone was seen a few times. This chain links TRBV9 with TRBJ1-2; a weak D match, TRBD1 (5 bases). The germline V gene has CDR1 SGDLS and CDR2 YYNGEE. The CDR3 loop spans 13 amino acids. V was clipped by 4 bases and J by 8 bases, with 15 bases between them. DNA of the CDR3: TGTGCCAGCAGCCCAGGAGGGGTGGAGGGCTACACCTTC. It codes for CASSPGGVEGYTF.

The CDR3 here is CASSFPAGEQYF. CDR3 DNA sequence: TGTGCCAGCAGTTTCCCGGCGGGCGAGCAGTACTTC. The rearrangement uses TRBV27 and TRBJ2-7; D perhaps matches TRBD2 (5 bases). Germline V gives CDR1 MNHEY, CDR2 SMNVEV (reference sequence). The CDR3 has 12 residues. With 3 bases removed from V and 6 bases from J, the gap between germline ends came to 9 bases.

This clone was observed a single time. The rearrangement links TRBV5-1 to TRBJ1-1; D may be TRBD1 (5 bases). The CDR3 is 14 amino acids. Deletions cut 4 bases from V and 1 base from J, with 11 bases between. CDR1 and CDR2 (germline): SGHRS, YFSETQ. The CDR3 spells CASSLRTSNTEAFF. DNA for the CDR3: TGCGCCAGCAGCCTTAGGACATCGAACACTGAAGCTTTCTTT. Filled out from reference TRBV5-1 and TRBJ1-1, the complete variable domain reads KAGVTQTPRYLIKTRGQQVTLSCSPISGHRSVSWYQQTPGQGLQFLFEYFSETQRNKGNFPGRFSGRQFSNSRSEMNVSTLELGDSALYLCASSLRTSNTEAFFGQGTRLTVV.

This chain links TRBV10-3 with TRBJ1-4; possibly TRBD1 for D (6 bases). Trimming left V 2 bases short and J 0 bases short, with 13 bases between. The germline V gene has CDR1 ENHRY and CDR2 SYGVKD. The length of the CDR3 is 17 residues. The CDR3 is CAISEEGVSATNEKLFF. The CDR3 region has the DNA TGTGCCATCAGTGAGGAGGGGGTCTCTGCAACTAATGAAAAACTGTTTTTT.

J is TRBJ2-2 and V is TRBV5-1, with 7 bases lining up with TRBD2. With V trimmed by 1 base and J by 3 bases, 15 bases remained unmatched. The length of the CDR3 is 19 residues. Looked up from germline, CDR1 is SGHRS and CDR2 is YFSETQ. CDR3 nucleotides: TGCGCCAGCAGCTTGCGGGGCGGGAGTGAAATTGGGGACACCGGGGAGCTGTTTTTT. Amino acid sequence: CASSLRGGSEIGDTGELFF. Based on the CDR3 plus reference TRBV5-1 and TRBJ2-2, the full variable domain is KAGVTQTPRYLIKTRGQQVTLSCSPISGHRSVSWYQQTPGQGLQFLFEYFSETQRNKGNFPGRFSGRQFSNSRSEMNVSTLELGDSALYLCASSLRGGSEIGDTGELFFGEGSRLTVL.

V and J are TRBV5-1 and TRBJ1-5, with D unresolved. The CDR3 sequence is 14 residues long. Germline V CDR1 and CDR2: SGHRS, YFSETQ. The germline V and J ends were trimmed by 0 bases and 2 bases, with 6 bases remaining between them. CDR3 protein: CASSLGSGNQPQHF. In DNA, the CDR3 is TGCGCCAGCAGCTTGGGGAGCGGCAATCAGCCCCAGCATTTT.

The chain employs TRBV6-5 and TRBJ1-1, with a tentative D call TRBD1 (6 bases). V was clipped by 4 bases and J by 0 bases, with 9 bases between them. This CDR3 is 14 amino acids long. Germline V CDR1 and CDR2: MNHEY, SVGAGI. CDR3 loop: CASSWGTMNTEAFF. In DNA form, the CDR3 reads TGTGCCAGCAGTTGGGGGACAATGAACACTGAAGCTTTCTTT.

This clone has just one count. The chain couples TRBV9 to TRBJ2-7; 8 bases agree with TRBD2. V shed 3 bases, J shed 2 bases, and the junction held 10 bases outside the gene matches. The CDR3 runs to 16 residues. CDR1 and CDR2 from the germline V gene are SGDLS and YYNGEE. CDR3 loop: CASSGRLSGSPYEQYF. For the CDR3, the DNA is TGTGCCAGCAGCGGACGTCTGAGCGGGAGCCCCTACGAGCAGTACTTC.

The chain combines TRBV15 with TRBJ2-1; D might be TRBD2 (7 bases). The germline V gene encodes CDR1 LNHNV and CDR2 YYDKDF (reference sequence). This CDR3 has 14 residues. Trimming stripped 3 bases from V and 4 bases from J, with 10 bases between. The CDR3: CATSSGGLYNEQFF. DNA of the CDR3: TGTGCCACCAGCAGCGGGGGGCTTTACAATGAGCAGTTCTTC. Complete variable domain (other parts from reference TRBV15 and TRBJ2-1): DAMVIQNPRYQVTQFGKPVTLSCSQTLNHNVMYWYQQKSSQAPKLLFHYYDKDFNNEADTPDNFQSRRPNTSFCFLDIRSPGLGDTAMYLCATSSGGLYNEQFFGPGTRLTVL.

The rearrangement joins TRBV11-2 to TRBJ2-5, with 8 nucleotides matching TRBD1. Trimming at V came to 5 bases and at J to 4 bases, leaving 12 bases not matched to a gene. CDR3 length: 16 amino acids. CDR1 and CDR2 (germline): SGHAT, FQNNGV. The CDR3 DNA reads TGTGCCAGCAGCCGACCTAGTCCTACAGGGGGAGAGACCCAGTACTTC. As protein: CASSRPSPTGGETQYF.

The CDR3 coding sequence is TGTGCCACCAGCAGCGGGACGGGGGCCTACAATGAGCAGTTCTTC. This gives the protein CATSSGTGAYNEQFF. The chain carries TRBV15 and TRBJ2-1, with D maybe TRBD2 (6 bases). V gave up 3 bases and J gave up 2 bases, with 11 bases separating them. Germline lookup yields CDR1 LNHNV and CDR2 YYDKDF (reference sequence). The CDR3 length is 15 residues.

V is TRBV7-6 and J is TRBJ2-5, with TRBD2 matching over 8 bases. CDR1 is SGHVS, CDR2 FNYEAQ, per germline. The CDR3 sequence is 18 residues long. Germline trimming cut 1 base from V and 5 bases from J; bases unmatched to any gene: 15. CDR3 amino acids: CASSLDVAGGYAGETQYF. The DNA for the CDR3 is TGTGCCAGCAGCTTAGACGTGGCGGGAGGTTATGCCGGTGAGACCCAGTACTTC.

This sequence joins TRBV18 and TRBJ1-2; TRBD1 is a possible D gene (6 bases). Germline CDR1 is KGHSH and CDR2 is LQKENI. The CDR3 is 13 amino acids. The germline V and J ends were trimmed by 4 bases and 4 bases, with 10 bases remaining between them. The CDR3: CASSLMDSYGYTF. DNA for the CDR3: TGTGCCAGCTCACTAATGGACAGCTATGGCTACACCTTC. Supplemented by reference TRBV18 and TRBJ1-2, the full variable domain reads NAGVMQNPRHLVRRRGQEARLRCSPMKGHSHVYWYRQLPEEGLKFMVYLQKENIIDESGMPKERFSAEFPKEGPSILRIQQVVRGDSAAYFCASSLMDSYGYTFGSGTRLTVV.

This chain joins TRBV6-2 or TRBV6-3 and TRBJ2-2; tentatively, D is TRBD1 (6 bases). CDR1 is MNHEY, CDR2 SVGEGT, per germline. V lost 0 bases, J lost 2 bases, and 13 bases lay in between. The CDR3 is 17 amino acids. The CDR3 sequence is CASSYSGTWINTGELFF. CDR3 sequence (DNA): TGTGCCAGCAGTTACTCCGGGACATGGATTAACACCGGGGAGCTGTTTTTT.